This T cell receptor beta chain was captured in a study of blood T cell repertoires in COVID-19. Study-wide context: PBMCs, B-cell-depleted T cells, or T cells provided the cDNA or gDNA that made up the material.

Trimming took 0 bases from V and 2 from J; bases not matched to a gene: 6. This CDR3 region has 17 residues. CDR1 and CDR2 from the germline V gene are KGHDR and SFDVKD. Patients of the Seattle cohort, enrolled during active infection, were followed longitudinally. Authors' analysis steps: Estimation of nucleated cell counts was performed using reference gene primer amplification. TCRdb's table, derived via immunoSEQ multiplex PCR, lists solely in-frame clones and lacks some. V and J calls and clone size are those listed in that table; D and trimming were worked out from the DNA. The data hold roughly 260,000 clones, with about 88% observed a single time.

Input material: peripheral blood. The chain recombines TRBV24-1 with TRBJ1-5; 7 positions match TRBD1. The sequence was collected from a woman younger than 45 with COVID-19, enrolled during active disease. CDR3 protein: CATSDLQEGAGNQPQHF. Written as DNA, the CDR3 is TGTGCCACCAGTGATTTGCAAGAGGGGGCGGGCAATCAGCCCCAGCATTTT.